Sequencing of this T cell receptor beta chain was carried out in a study of spatial heterogeneity in lung cancer. Study-level findings and limits: The study found that expanded intratumoral alpha and beta TCR counts tracked tumor mutation counts.

TCRdb fed the 5' RACE reads into MiXCR, producing one record per CDR3 protein. The sample yields 3,600 or so distinct CDR3 sequences, 13% seen once. Time point indicated: sample taken at primary tumor resection. Samples came from 72 TRACERx patients with untreated early-stage lung cancer. By sample share, this clonotype is large. As yet, its antigen is unknown. From germline, CDR1 is SGHTA and CDR2 FQGNSA. Trimming left V 5 bases short and J 0 bases short, with 15 bases between. The CDR3 has 16 amino acids. This chain links TRBV7-2 with TRBJ2-3; D gene uncertain. The clonotype comes from a female donor with early-stage non-small cell lung cancer. The sequencing here drew on lung tumor tissue, taken at surgery. The CDR3 reads CASSPRLGSSTDTQYF. Written as DNA, the CDR3 is TGTGCCAGCAGCCCCAGGCTGGGGTCTAGCACAGATACGCAGTATTTT.